The rows below give T cell receptor beta chains drawn from one sample of a study of T cell repertoires in cytomegalovirus infection. These receptors' antigens are unknown. TCRdb re-analysed the reads in MiXCR, keeping a single row per CDR3 protein. This table has almost 90,000 distinct CDR3 sequences, approximately 32% appearing once. Sequenced material: CD8+ T cells from cultured PBMCs, taken from culture after CMV antigen stimulation. The receptors shown here come from a human donor in good health (CMV status not recorded). Some clones in this sample may be carry-over from other donors' samples. Both conserved end residues are part of each CDR3. A D gene is named only where the DNA matches it firmly. Some rows have no size entry. The others give once, few or many, or a class for an expanded clone.

>TRBJ2-3|TRBV28|few|TRBD1
CASSLASRTGPSTDTQYF
TGTGCCAGCAGTTTAGCCTCTAGGACAGGCCCCAGCACAGATACGCAGTATTTT
>TRBJ2-5|TRBV24-1|few|TRBD2
CATGSGGEWTETQYF
TGTGCCACCGGCAGCGGGGGCGAATGGACGGAGACCCAGTACTTC
>TRBJ1-5|TRBV27|few|NA
CASSPRDGAVYSNQPQHF
TGTGCCAGCAGTCCGCGGGACGGAGCGGTGTATAGCAATCAGCCCCAGCATTTT
>TRBJ2-7|TRBV23-1|NA|NA
CASSLSDRRYEQYF
TGCGCCAGCAGTCTTTCCGACAGGAGGTACGAGCAGTACTTC
>TRBJ2-5|TRBV19|many|NA
CASSTHLDGSVGTQYF
TGTGCCAGTAGTACCCATCTCGACGGATCGGTTGGGACCCAGTACTTC
>TRBJ2-5|TRBV29-1|NA|TRBD1
CSVTPGTGFQETQYF
TGCAGCGTAACTCCCGGGACAGGTTTCCAAGAGACCCAGTACTTC
>TRBJ1-1|TRBV5-1|few|NA
CASSLGMRGLNTEAFF
TGCGCCAGCAGCTTGGGTATGCGGGGCCTGAACACTGAAGCTTTCTTT
>TRBJ1-5|TRBV12-3/TRBV12-4|NA|NA
CASSLFDERQPQHF
TGTGCCAGCAGTTTATTCGACGAGCGGCAGCCCCAGCATTTT
>TRBJ1-1|TRBV4-2|few|NA
CASSRTRGNTEAFF
TGTGCCAGCAGCCGGACCAGGGGGAACACTGAAGCTTTCTTT
>TRBJ1-1|TRBV4-1|NA|NA
CASSQGARVGGTEAFF
TGCGCCAGCAGCCAAGGGGCCCGGGTAGGGGGTACTGAAGCTTTCTTT
>TRBJ2-1|TRBV11-2|few|NA
CASSPGAAYNEQFF
TGTGCCAGCAGCCCCGGGGCTGCCTACAATGAGCAGTTCTTC
>TRBJ2-7|TRBV7-6|NA|NA
CASSSSGTSYEQYF
TGTGCCAGCAGCTCCTCCGGGACAAGCTACGAGCAGTACTTC
>TRBJ1-1|TRBV2|few|NA
CASSEVRMNTEAFF
TGTGCCAGCAGTGAAGTCAGGATGAACACTGAAGCTTTCTTT
>TRBJ1-6|TRBV7-3|NA|NA
CASSLIVGSPLHF
TGTGCCAGCAGCTTAATAGTAGGTTCACCCCTCCACTTT
>TRBJ2-1|TRBV7-3|many|NA
CASSDPLRSSYNEQFF
TGTGCCAGCAGCGACCCTTTGCGGAGCTCCTACAATGAGCAGTTCTTC
>TRBJ2-7|TRBV7-9|many|NA
CASSLGHSGEQYF
TGTGCCAGCAGCTTAGGGCATTCGGGCGAGCAGTACTTC
>TRBJ1-4|TRBV7-9|NA|NA
CASSLQGRFNEKLFF
TGTGCCAGCAGCTTGCAGGGCCGCTTTAATGAAAAACTGTTTTTT
>TRBJ2-7|TRBV27|many|NA
CASSLMGVGEQYF
TGTGCCAGCAGTTTAATGGGGGTAGGCGAGCAGTACTTC
>TRBJ1-4|TRBV5-5|few|NA
CASSLAGNEKLFF
TGTGCCAGCAGCTTGGCAGGCAATGAAAAACTGTTTTTT
>TRBJ2-7|TRBV9|NA|TRBD1
CASSGTGVYEQYF
TGTGCCAGCTCCGGGACAGGGGTCTACGAGCAGTACTTC
>TRBJ2-7|TRBV6-5|NA|NA
CASSYELGNYEQYF
TGTGCCAGCAGTTACGAGTTAGGTAACTACGAGCAGTACTTC
>TRBJ1-1|TRBV19|NA|TRBD1
CASSIDPDGTGGTEAFF
TGTGCCAGTAGTATAGATCCCGACGGGACAGGGGGCACTGAAGCTTTCTTT
>TRBJ2-7|TRBV6-5|NA|NA
CASSNRDYEQYF
TGTGCCAGCAGCAACAGAGACTACGAGCAGTACTTC
>TRBJ1-2|TRBV6-6|NA|TRBD1
CASSRGQPFTF
TGTGCCAGCAGTAGGGGACAGCCTTTCACCTTC
>TRBJ2-3|TRBV27|NA|NA
CASSARVTDTQYF
TGTGCCAGCAGTGCACGGGTTACAGATACGCAGTATTTT
>TRBJ1-1|TRBV6-5|NA|NA
CASNRLWSENTEAFF
TGTGCCAGCAACAGATTATGGTCAGAGAACACTGAAGCTTTCTTT
>TRBJ1-1|TRBV6-2/TRBV6-3|many|NA
CASSHSWATGTEAFF
TGTGCCAGCAGCCATTCGTGGGCAACCGGGACTGAAGCTTTCTTT
>TRBJ2-1|TRBV27|NA|NA
CASSWGSYNEQFF
TGTGCCAGCAGTTGGGGCAGCTACAATGAGCAGTTCTTC
>TRBJ2-7|TRBV6-1|NA|NA
CASSEMGPYEQYF
TGTGCCAGCAGTGAAATGGGCCCCTACGAGCAGTACTTC
>TRBJ2-1|TRBV9|NA|NA
CASNPDRTYNEQFF
TGTGCCAGCAACCCGGACAGAACCTACAATGAGCAGTTCTTC
>TRBJ1-1|TRBV20-1|NA|NA
CSARDMGGAFF
TGCAGTGCTAGAGATATGGGTGGGGCTTTCTTT
>TRBJ2-3|TRBV28|NA|TRBD1
CASSTKGQGWSDTQYF
TGTGCCAGCAGTACCAAGGGACAGGGATGGTCAGATACGCAGTATTTT
>TRBJ2-7|TRBV12-3/TRBV12-4|NA|NA
CASSFEATAAYYEQYF
TGTGCCAGCAGTTTTGAAGCCACAGCAGCTTACTACGAGCAGTACTTC
>TRBJ2-2|TRBV6-6|NA|NA
CASSYLGELFF
TGTGCCAGCAGTTACCTCGGGGAGCTGTTTTTT
>TRBJ2-2|TRBV5-6|NA|NA
CASSLILSTGELFF
TGTGCCAGCAGCTTGATTCTTTCCACCGGGGAGCTGTTTTTT
>TRBJ2-1|TRBV4-1|once|NA
CASSQRDNYNERFF
TGCGCCAGCAGCCAACGGGACAACTACAATGAGCGGTTCTTC
>TRBJ2-7|TRBV3-1|NA|NA
CASSQNLDSSYEQYF
TGTGCCAGCAGCCAGAATTTGGACAGCTCCTACGAGCAGTACTTC
>TRBJ2-1|TRBV7-9|few|NA
CASSLLGREQFF
TGTGCCAGCAGCCTCTTGGGGCGTGAGCAGTTCTTC
>TRBJ1-3|TRBV29-1|NA|NA
CSAPIGGNTIYF
TGCAGCGCTCCTATTGGGGGAAACACCATATATTTT
>TRBJ2-1|TRBV20-1|NA|NA
CSASGEQFF
TGCAGTGCTAGCGGGGAGCAGTTCTTC
>TRBJ1-5|TRBV28|few|NA
CASSPITGISNQPQHF
TGTGCCAGCAGCCCCATAACAGGGATCAGCAATCAGCCCCAGCATTTT
>TRBJ1-1|TRBV19|NA|NA
CASSLRRPRVEAFF
TGTGCCAGTAGTCTGCGACGGCCCAGGGTTGAAGCTTTCTTT
>TRBJ2-1|TRBV7-8|many|TRBD2
CASSLTIGLAGPWNEQFF
TGTGCCAGCAGCTTAACCATAGGACTAGCGGGCCCTTGGAATGAGCAGTTCTTC
>TRBJ1-5|TRBV28|NA|TRBD1
CASSRDRNQPQHF
TGTGCCAGCAGTCGGGACAGAAATCAGCCCCAGCATTTT
>TRBJ2-2|TRBV7-9|few|NA
CASSLGLEELFF
TGTGCCAGCAGCTTGGGTCTCGAGGAGCTGTTTTTT
>TRBJ2-1|TRBV7-9|few|NA
CASSLASLPDNEQFF
TGTGCCAGCAGCTTAGCGTCGTTACCCGACAATGAGCAGTTCTTC
>TRBJ1-1|TRBV6-5|NA|TRBD1
CASSGGQGMTEAFF
TGTGCCAGCAGCGGGGGACAGGGTATGACTGAAGCTTTCTTT
>TRBJ2-7|TRBV15|NA|NA
CATSAGSGSEQYF
TGTGCCACCAGCGCGGGCAGCGGGTCCGAGCAGTACTTC
>TRBJ1-6|TRBV2|few|NA
CASSDTGNSYNSPLHF
TGTGCCAGCAGTGATACAGGGAACTCCTATAATTCACCCCTCCACTTT
>TRBJ2-3|TRBV7-4|few|NA
CASSPDYGRERDTQYF
TGTGCCAGCAGCCCTGACTATGGGCGCGAGAGAGATACGCAGTATTTT
>TRBJ2-3|TRBV5-1|NA|NA
CASSHEGGSTDTQYF
TGCGCCAGCAGCCATGAAGGGGGGAGCACAGATACGCAGTATTTT
>TRBJ2-7|TRBV11-2|NA|NA
CASSLGQAIYEQYF
TGTGCCAGCAGCTTAGGCCAGGCGATTTACGAGCAGTACTTC
>TRBJ2-1|TRBV27|once|NA
CASSPPGRLYNEQFF
TGTGCCAGCAGTCCCCCGGGCCGCCTCTACAATGAGCAGTTCTTC
>TRBJ1-2|TRBV4-1|NA|TRBD1
CASSPRDRGDYGYTF
TGCGCCAGCAGCCCCAGGGACAGGGGCGACTATGGCTACACCTTC